Shown below are 27 T cell receptor beta chains from a single sample sequenced in a study of beta chain features in type 1 diabetes. Expressed TCRB transcripts were sequenced after all isolated RNA was converted to cDNA. Some clones are missing from TCRdb's copy, which holds only in-frame ones; the method was immunoSEQ multiplex PCR. The sample records about 650,000 clones, 9.5% to 15% being singletons. Their antigen targets remain unknown. General observations from the study: Moderate yet significant TCRB CDR3 shortening was seen in Type 1 diabetes patients in all four CD4+ subsets.

Sample: naive CD4+ T cells from blood. The receptors here all came from a young man with type 1 diabetes.

This clone was detected ten times or more. The chain recombines TRBV28 with TRBJ2-3; no clear D gene. CDR1 and CDR2 from the germline V gene are MDHEN and SYDVKM. The germline V and J ends were trimmed by 2 bases and 7 bases, with 7 bases remaining between them. This CDR3 has 12 residues. CDR3 nucleotides: TGTGCCAGCAGTTTAGATGATTATACGCAGTATTTT. This translates into CASSLDDYTQYF. The complete variable domain, with remaining parts taken from reference TRBV28 and TRBJ2-3, reads DVKVTQSSRYLVKRTGEKVFLECVQDMDHENMFWYRQDPGLGLRLIYFSYDVKMKEKGDIPEGYSVSREKKERFSLILESASTNQTSMYLCASSLDDYTQYFGPGTRLTVL.

The genes are TRBV7-3 and TRBJ2-2, with 8 bases lining up with TRBD2. The CDR3 has 16 amino acids. Germline V gene lookup returns CDR1 SGHTA and CDR2 FQGTGA. With V trimmed by 5 bases and J by 5 bases, 10 bases remained unmatched. The CDR3 DNA sequence: TGTGCCAGCAGCGCCAATGTCGGGAGGGGTACCGGGGAGCTGTTTTTT. Encoded protein: CASSANVGRGTGELFF.

The chain is built from TRBV6-1 and TRBJ2-3; D gene unclear. The V gene lost 6 bases and the J gene lost 0 bases, with 10 bases spanning the gap. Germline V lookup: CDR1 MNHNS, CDR2 SASEGT. The CDR3 totals 14 residues. This CDR3 is CASRYIASTDTQYF. The CDR3 DNA reads TGTGCCAGCAGGTACATAGCTAGCACAGATACGCAGTATTTT.

The chain employs TRBV5-6 and TRBJ2-3; the match to TRBD1 covers 8 bases. Germline V gene data show CDR1 as SGHDT and CDR2 as YYEEEE. This CDR3 has 18 amino acids. The trim removed 4 bases at V and 2 bases at J, leaving 15 bases unmatched. The CDR3 bases are TGTGCCAGCAGCCACACCCTGGGGGGACAGGAGAACACAGATACGCAGTATTTT. As protein: CASSHTLGGQENTDTQYF.

This clone occurred a few times. This sequence joins TRBV18 and TRBJ1-1; the match to TRBD1 covers 7 bases. The CDR3 loop spans 14 amino acids. The germline V gene encodes CDR1 KGHSH and CDR2 LQKENI. Germline trimming cut 0 bases from V and 6 bases from J; bases unmatched to any gene: 4. The DNA for the CDR3 is TGTGCCAGCTCACCACCGAACAGGGGACCTGAAGCTTTCTTT. Translated, it gives CASSPPNRGPEAFF.

This rearrangement joins TRBV2 to TRBJ1-2, with D maybe TRBD1 (6 bases). The germline CDR1 and CDR2 sequences are SNHLY and FYNNEI. The length of the CDR3 is 14 residues. Trimming pared 2 bases from V and 4 bases from J, leaving 11 bases between. The CDR3 loop is CASSELGAGYGYTF. The CDR3 nucleotides are TGTGCCAGCAGTGAACTGGGGGCGGGCTATGGCTACACCTTC.

This clone was detected a few times. The rearrangement joins TRBV6-1 to TRBJ1-2, with 8 bases that match TRBD1. Germline trimming cut 5 bases from V and 3 bases from J; bases unmatched to any gene: 11. The CDR3 has 16 amino acids. Germline CDR1 reads MNHNS; CDR2 reads SASEGT. CDR3 region: CASSQVGTGGYYGYTF. The CDR3 DNA reads as TGTGCCAGCAGTCAAGTAGGGACAGGTGGTTACTATGGCTACACCTTC.

This clone has more than one count but fewer than ten. The V call is TRBV10-3, the J call TRBJ2-3; 10 bases are shared with TRBD2. The germline CDR1 and CDR2 sequences are ENHRY and SYGVKD. Germline trimming cut 6 bases from V and 2 bases from J; bases unmatched to any gene: 11. The CDR3 consists of 17 residues. The DNA for the CDR3 is TGTGCCATCAGCATCAGGCTAGCGGGGGCCAACACAGATACGCAGTATTTT. Protein: CAISIRLAGANTDTQYF.

The chain couples TRBV5-1 to TRBJ2-2; the D gene is possibly TRBD2 (7 bases). This CDR3 region has 15 residues. Per the germline V gene, CDR1 is SGHRS and CDR2 is YFSETQ. V lost 1 base to trimming and J lost 3 bases, with 10 bases between them. The CDR3 spells CASSLTGGHTGELFF. CDR3 nucleotides: TGCGCCAGCAGCTTGACGGGGGGCCACACCGGGGAGCTGTTTTTT.

This clone was seen a few times. The rearrangement joins TRBV25-1 to TRBJ1-2, with TRBD1 as a possible D gene (5 bases). V gave up 11 bases and J gave up 6 bases, with 19 bases separating them. The CDR3 is made up of 13 amino acids. Germline CDR1 is MGHDK and CDR2 is SYGVNS. DNA of the CDR3: TGTGCCGCAAACGACCTAAGGGGAAATGGCTACACCTTC. Amino acid sequence: CAANDLRGNGYTF.

This chain links TRBV2 with TRBJ1-6, with D tentatively TRBD1 (5 bases). Germline CDR1 SNHLY, CDR2 FYNNEI. The CDR3 has 13 residues. V was trimmed by 11 bases and J by 8 bases, leaving 16 bases between them. In DNA, the CDR3 is TGTGCCTCCCAAGGGGTGGGGGATTCACCCCTCCACTTT. It is translated as CASQGVGDSPLHF.

This clone has only a few counts. The gene calls are TRBV6-6 and TRBJ1-5, with a possible D match to TRBD1 (5 bases). The CDR3 spans 12 residues. Trimming shortened V by 6 bases and J by 8 bases, and 11 bases separated the two germline ends. CDR1 MNHNY and CDR2 SVGAGI come from the germline V gene (reference sequence). The CDR3 DNA reads as TGTGCCAGCAGGGGACCGCCGGAGCCCCAGCATTTT. As protein: CASRGPPEPQHF.

The V call is TRBV9, the J call TRBJ1-4; D unresolved. The CDR3 covers 14 residues. CDR1 and CDR2 (germline): SGDLS, YYNGEE. Trimming took 0 bases from V and 5 from J, leaving 8 bases between them. The DNA of the CDR3 is TGTGCCAGCAGCGTAGGACCCGAAAATGAAAAACTGTTTTTT. It specifies CASSVGPENEKLFF.

This clone was counted between two and nine times. The junction differs from germline at one of its ends, possibly a read error. CDR3 sequence reads: CASRLWNTEAFF. The DNA of the CDR3 is TGTGCCAGCAGATTATGGAACACTGAAGCTTTCTTT. This chain joins TRBV28 and TRBJ1-1; D gene uncertain. The CDR3 runs to 12 residues. Germline-derived CDR1 and CDR2 are MDHEN and SYDVKM. Filled out from reference TRBV28 and TRBJ1-1, the complete variable domain reads DVKVTQSSRYLVKRTGEKVFLECVQDMDHENMFWYRQDPGLGLRLIYFSYDVKMKEKGDIPEGYSVSREKKERFSLILESASTNQTSMYLCASRLWNTEAFFGQGTRLTVV.

This clone was counted a few times. V is TRBV7-2 and J is TRBJ2-2; 7 nucleotides line up with TRBD1. The V gene's germline CDR1 is SGHTA and CDR2 FQGNSA. The CDR3 contains 16 residues. The V gene end was trimmed by 4 bases and the J gene end by 7 bases; junction bases not matched to a gene: 12. This CDR3 reads CASSSPGTAVIGELFF. The CDR3 bases are TGTGCCAGCAGCTCACCGGGGACAGCGGTCATCGGGGAGCTGTTTTTT. Based on the CDR3 plus reference TRBV7-2 and TRBJ2-2, the full variable domain is GAGVSQSPSNKVTEKGKDVELRCDPISGHTALYWYRQSLGQGLEFLIYFQGNSAPDKSGLPSDRFSAERTGGSVSTLTIQRTQQEDSAVYLCASSSPGTAVIGELFFGEGSRLTVL.

This clone has a handful of counts. The rearrangement links TRBV5-6 to TRBJ2-7; D remains unclear. The CDR3 spans 13 residues. Germline-derived CDR1 and CDR2 are SGHDT and YYEEEE. V dropped 0 bases and J dropped 6 bases, with 10 bases sitting between them. CDR3 in amino acids: CASSLAEGFEQYF. The CDR3 region has the DNA TGTGCCAGCAGCTTGGCCGAAGGGTTCGAGCAGTACTTC.

The sample holds a few counts of this clone. The V gene is TRBV7-6, the J gene TRBJ1-1; no firm D call. The CDR3 has 13 amino acids. V was trimmed by 3 bases and J by 1 base, leaving 6 bases between them. Per germline, CDR1 SGHVS and CDR2 FNYEAQ. The chain's CDR3 is CASSFQANTEAFF. CDR3 in DNA: TGTGCCAGCAGCTTTCAGGCGAACACTGAAGCTTTCTTT.

A few counts support this clone. V and J are TRBV27 and TRBJ1-4, with TRBD1 as a possible D gene (6 bases). The CDR3 is 13 amino acids. Germline loops: CDR1 MNHEY, CDR2 SMNVEV (reference sequence). The ends were cut back, 8 bases at V and 8 bases at J, with 15 bases in the middle. This chain's CDR3 is CASGQLFGEKLFF. The CDR3 nucleotides read TGTGCCAGCGGACAGCTATTCGGGGAAAAACTGTTTTTT.

This chain uses TRBV28 with TRBJ1-6; 10 bases match TRBD1. This CDR3 spans 14 amino acids. From germline, CDR1 is MDHEN and CDR2 SYDVKM. The junction had 5 bases not matched to a gene; V was cut back by 4 bases and J by 11 bases. In DNA, the CDR3 is TGTGCCAGCAGTTCCGGGACAGGGGTAGCACCCCTCCACTTT. Translation gives CASSSGTGVAPLHF.

CDR3 DNA sequence: TGCAGCGTCACCCCCGGGACAGGGTTCTACGAGCAGTACTTC. Its translation is CSVTPGTGFYEQYF. The V call is TRBV29-1, the J call TRBJ2-7; 9 bases match TRBD1. Germline-derived CDR1 and CDR2 are SQVTM and ANQGSEA. This CDR3 is built from 14 residues. V shed 6 bases and J 3 bases; nucleotides not matched to a gene: 9.

V is TRBV6-5 and J is TRBJ2-6, with D hard to call. Germline CDR1 MNHEY, CDR2 SVGAGI. Trimming took off 3 bases at V and 0 bases at J, with 6 bases between the two ends. The CDR3 length is 15 residues. Written as DNA, the CDR3 is TGTGCCAGCAGTTATGATTCCTCTGGGGCCAACGTCCTGACTTTC. Protein product: CASSYDSSGANVLTF.

V gene TRBV6-1 combines with J gene TRBJ2-3, with D possibly being TRBD1 (6 bases). The V gene's germline CDR1 is MNHNS and CDR2 SASEGT. Trimming removed 4 bases at V and 1 base at J, with 12 bases between. The CDR3 has 15 residues. CDR3 in amino acids: CASSVRAGGTDTQYF. As DNA, the CDR3 is TGTGCCAGCAGTGTTCGGGCAGGGGGCACAGATACGCAGTATTTT.

This chain joins TRBV5-1 and TRBJ1-2; D gene ambiguous. The CDR3 extends over 13 amino acids. V gave up 2 bases and J gave up 7 bases, with 12 bases separating them. Germline loops: CDR1 SGHRS, CDR2 YFSETQ. The CDR3 spells CASSFGTKGGYTF. The DNA of the CDR3 is TGCGCCAGCAGCTTTGGTACAAAGGGTGGCTACACCTTC.

Of note for this clone: The same CDR3 also results from other DNA sequences found in this sample. The chain is built from TRBV29-1 and TRBJ1-4, with TRBD1 as a possible D gene (6 bases). The CDR3 length is 13 residues. Germline lookup yields CDR1 SQVTM and CDR2 ANQGSEA. V lost 6 bases and J 3 bases, leaving 11 bases between the germline ends. This CDR3 reads CSVLQGANEKLFF. The DNA of the CDR3 is TGCAGCGTATTACAGGGAGCTAATGAAAAACTGTTTTTT.

The gene calls are TRBV28 and TRBJ1-3, with D possibly matching TRBD1 (5 bases). V lost 3 bases, J lost 1 base, and 10 bases lay in between. CDR1 and CDR2 from the germline V gene are MDHEN and SYDVKM. The CDR3 length is 15 residues. CDR3: CASSFLSGSGNTIYF. CDR3 in DNA: TGTGCCAGCAGTTTCCTCTCAGGGTCTGGAAACACCATATATTTT.

This clone was seen a handful of times. This rearrangement joins TRBV4-3 to TRBJ2-2; TRBD2 matches 9 bases. This CDR3 has 16 amino acids. With 0 bases clipped from V and 4 bases from J, the junction kept 3 bases outside the gene matches. Germline loops: CDR1 LGHNA, CDR2 YSLEER. In DNA, the CDR3 is TGCGCCAGCAGCCAAGATGGCGGGGGGGTCACCGGGGAGCTGTTTTTT. It yields the protein CASSQDGGGVTGELFF.

This chain links TRBV27 with TRBJ1-4, with a weak D call TRBD1 (5 bases). CDR3 length equals 15 residues. CDR1 and CDR2 from the germline V gene are MNHEY and SMNVEV (reference sequence). Trimming left V 7 bases short and J 7 bases short, with 19 bases between. The CDR3 sequence is CASKDTALGREKLFF. The CDR3 DNA follows: TGTGCCAGCAAGGACACAGCCTTAGGACGTGAAAAACTGTTTTTT.